These 14 T cell receptor beta chains originate from one sample sequenced in a study of cytomegalovirus exposure and HLA in healthy donors. The PCR contained 60 Vbeta and 13 Jbeta primers. Some clones are missing from TCRdb's copy, which holds only in-frame ones; the method was immunoSEQ multiplex PCR. The sample has just over 65,000 clones, around four fifths seen once. Sequenced: PBMCs. These receptors originate from a human donor in good health.

J is TRBJ2-3 and V is TRBV10-1; D is unresolved. V was pared by 3 bases and J by 6 bases, with 10 bases between. Germline loops: CDR1 WNHNN, CDR2 SYGVQD (reference sequence). The CDR3 is 13 amino acids. Here the CDR3 DNA reads TGCGCCAGCAGTGATCCAGTCGGGGATACGCAGTATTTT. Translation: CASSDPVGDTQYF.

The chain has TRBV28 and TRBJ2-7; TRBD2 matches at 8 bases. CDR1 and CDR2 from the germline V gene are MDHEN and SYDVKM. J was trimmed by 7 bases and V by 5 bases; bases with no gene match: 10. CDR3 length equals 14 residues. CDR3 DNA sequence: TGTGCCAGCAGTCCCCACGGGGGGGCCGAGGAGCAGTACTTC. Residues: CASSPHGGAEEQYF. Full variable domain (missing parts from reference TRBV28 and TRBJ2-7): DVKVTQSSRYLVKRTGEKVFLECVQDMDHENMFWYRQDPGLGLRLIYFSYDVKMKEKGDIPEGYSVSREKKERFSLILESASTNQTSMYLCASSPHGGAEEQYFGPGTRLTVT.

This chain uses TRBV6-5 with TRBJ2-3, with TRBD1 identical over 9 bases. Germline V gene data show CDR1 as MNHEY and CDR2 as SVGAGI. This CDR3 contains 15 residues. The ends lost 6 bases at V and 3 bases at J; junction bases unmatched: 7. The CDR3 DNA sequence: TGTGCCAGCAGGACCTCCGGGACAGGGACAGATACGCAGTATTTT. It specifies CASRTSGTGTDTQYF.

The V call is TRBV6-6, the J call TRBJ2-7, with 7 bases aligning to TRBD2. Trimming at V came to 5 bases and at J to 7 bases, leaving 11 bases not matched to a gene. From germline, CDR1 is MNHNY and CDR2 SVGAGI (reference sequence). CDR3 length: 14 amino acids. The CDR3 region has the DNA TGTGCCAGCAGTCCCTTGGGGACTATGGGGGAGCAGTACTTC. It translates to CASSPLGTMGEQYF.

The chain employs TRBV10-3 and TRBJ1-4; D is possibly TRBD1 (5 bases). The CDR3 runs to 13 residues. The germline V gene encodes CDR1 ENHRY and CDR2 SYGVKD. Trimming cost V 6 bases and J 4 bases, with 9 bases left between them. CDR3 amino acids: CAISLDSNEKLFF. The CDR3 DNA reads TGTGCCATCAGCCTAGACAGTAATGAAAAACTGTTTTTT.

This chain links TRBV7-6 with TRBJ2-1, with TRBD1 matching over 8 bases. The germline CDR1 and CDR2 sequences are SGHVS and FNYEAQ. This CDR3 contains 16 residues. The V gene end was trimmed by 1 base and the J gene end by 1 base; junction bases not matched to a gene: 3. This chain's CDR3 is CASSLDGQGSYNEQFF. The CDR3, as DNA: TGTGCCAGCAGCTTAGATGGACAGGGTTCCTACAATGAGCAGTTCTTC.

This rearrangement joins TRBV10-3 to TRBJ1-5; possible D gene TRBD1, 6 bases. The CDR3 loop spans 14 amino acids. Deletions cut 6 bases from V and 7 bases from J, with 16 bases between. Germline values: CDR1 ENHRY, CDR2 SYGVKD. CDR3 DNA sequence: TGTGCCATCAGCACAGGGTTCATAGAACAGCCCCAGCATTTT. Its protein is CAISTGFIEQPQHF.

V usage is TRBV5-1 and J usage is TRBJ2-5; 7 nucleotides line up with TRBD1. From germline, CDR1 is SGHRS and CDR2 YFSETQ. CDR3 length: 14 residues. The V gene end was trimmed by 7 bases and the J gene end by 2 bases; junction bases not matched to a gene: 8. The CDR3 region has the DNA TGCGCCAGCCAGACAGGGCTAATTCAAGAGACCCAGTACTTC. Encoded protein: CASQTGLIQETQYF.

The chain recombines TRBV29-1 with TRBJ1-4; the D is unclear. This CDR3 is built from 14 residues. V was cut by 4 bases and J by 7 bases, with 16 bases left in between. The germline CDR1 and CDR2 sequences are SQVTM and ANQGSEA. Written as DNA, the CDR3 is TGCAGCGTTGGGCCAGGAGGGCCTAGTGAAAAACTGTTTTTT. Its protein is CSVGPGGPSEKLFF.

The chain is built from TRBV9 and TRBJ2-3; TRBD2 agrees at 8 bases. After removal of 7 bases from V and 3 bases from J, the junction contained 10 bases not matched to a gene. Germline V gene sequence: CDR1 SGDLS, CDR2 YYNGEE. The CDR3 extends over 15 amino acids. Written as DNA, the CDR3 is TGTGCCAGCCGTCGTTCTGGACTAGCAACAGATACGCAGTATTTT. Translated, it gives CASRRSGLATDTQYF.

This sequence joins TRBV30 and TRBJ2-7; D ambiguous. Germline assignment: CDR1 GTSNPN and CDR2 SVGIG (reference sequence). Trimming cost V 1 base and J 5 bases, with 6 bases left between them. CDR3 length: 11 residues. The CDR3 here is CAWSGVDEQYF. In DNA form, the CDR3 reads TGTGCCTGGAGTGGCGTAGACGAGCAGTACTTC. The full variable domain, completed using reference TRBV30 and TRBJ2-7, is SQTIHQWPATLVQPVGSPLSLECTVEGTSNPNLYWYRQAAGRGLQLLFYSVGIGQISSEVPQNLSASRPQDRQFILSSKKLLLSDSGFYLCAWSGVDEQYFGPGTRLTVT.

The CDR3 nucleotides are TGTGCCAGCAGTGTCCTACAGGGGAGAGCTTTCTTT. The encoded protein is CASSVLQGRAFF. This sequence joins TRBV28 and TRBJ1-1, with 7 bases lining up with TRBD1. The V segment lost 5 bases and the J segment 10 bases; nucleotides outside the gene matches: 7. This CDR3 spans 12 amino acids. CDR1 and CDR2 (germline): MDHEN, SYDVKM.

Concerning this clone: At one end the junction does not follow the germline gene, possibly because of a read error. V and J are TRBV28 and TRBJ1-2; D is perhaps TRBD1 (5 bases). The CDR3 has 13 residues. Germline CDR1 is MDHEN and CDR2 is SYDVKM. CDR3 in DNA: TGTGCCAGCAGCCCGACGGGGGACTATGGCTACCCCTTC. Protein: CASSPTGDYGYPF.

This clone was observed a few times. The genes are TRBV6-1 and TRBJ1-1; 10 bases align to TRBD1. The CDR3 consists of 12 residues. Germline CDR1 MNHNS, CDR2 SASEGT. The V gene end was trimmed by 6 bases and the J gene end by 5 bases; junction bases not matched to a gene: 0. The CDR3 DNA follows: TGTGCCAGCAGGGGACAGGGGACTGAAGCTTTCTTT. It specifies CASRGQGTEAFF.